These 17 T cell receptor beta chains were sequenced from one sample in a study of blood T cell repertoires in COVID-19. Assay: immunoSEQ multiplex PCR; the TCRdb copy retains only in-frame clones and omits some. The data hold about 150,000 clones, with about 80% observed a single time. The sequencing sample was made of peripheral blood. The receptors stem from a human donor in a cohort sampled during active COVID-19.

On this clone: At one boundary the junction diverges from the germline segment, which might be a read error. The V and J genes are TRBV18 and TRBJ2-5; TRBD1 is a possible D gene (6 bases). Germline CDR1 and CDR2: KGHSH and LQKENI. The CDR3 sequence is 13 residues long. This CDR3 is CVSSRTVEETQYF. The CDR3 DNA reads TGTGTCAGCTCTAGGACAGTTGAAGAGACCCAGTACTTC.

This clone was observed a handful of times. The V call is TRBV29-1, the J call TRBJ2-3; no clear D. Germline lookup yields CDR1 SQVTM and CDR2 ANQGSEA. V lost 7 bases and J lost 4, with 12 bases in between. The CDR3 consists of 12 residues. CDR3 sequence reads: CSAAQVADTQYF. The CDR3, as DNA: TGCAGCGCCGCGCAGGTCGCAGATACGCAGTATTTT.

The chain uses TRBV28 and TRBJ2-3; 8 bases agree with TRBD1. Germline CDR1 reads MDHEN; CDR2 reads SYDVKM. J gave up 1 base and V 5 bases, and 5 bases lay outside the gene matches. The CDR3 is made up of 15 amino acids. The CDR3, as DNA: TGTGCCAGCAGTGCCCGGGGACAGGGCACAGATACGCAGTATTTT. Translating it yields CASSARGQGTDTQYF. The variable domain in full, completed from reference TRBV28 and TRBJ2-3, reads DVKVTQSSRYLVKRTGEKVFLECVQDMDHENMFWYRQDPGLGLRLIYFSYDVKMKEKGDIPEGYSVSREKKERFSLILESASTNQTSMYLCASSARGQGTDTQYFGPGTRLTVL.

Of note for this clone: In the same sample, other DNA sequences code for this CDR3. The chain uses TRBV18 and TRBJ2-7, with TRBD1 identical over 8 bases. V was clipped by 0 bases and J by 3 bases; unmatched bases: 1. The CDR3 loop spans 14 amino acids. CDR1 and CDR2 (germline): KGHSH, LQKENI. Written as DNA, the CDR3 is TGTGCCAGCTCACCACCAACAGGGGGCTACGAGCAGTACTTC. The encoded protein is CASSPPTGGYEQYF.

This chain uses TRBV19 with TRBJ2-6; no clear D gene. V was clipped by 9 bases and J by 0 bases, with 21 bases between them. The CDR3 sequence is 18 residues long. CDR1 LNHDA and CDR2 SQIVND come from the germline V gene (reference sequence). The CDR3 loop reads CARAHTGRRPSGANVLTF. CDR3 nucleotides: TGTGCCAGAGCGCACACCGGCAGACGGCCCTCTGGGGCCAACGTCCTGACTTTC.

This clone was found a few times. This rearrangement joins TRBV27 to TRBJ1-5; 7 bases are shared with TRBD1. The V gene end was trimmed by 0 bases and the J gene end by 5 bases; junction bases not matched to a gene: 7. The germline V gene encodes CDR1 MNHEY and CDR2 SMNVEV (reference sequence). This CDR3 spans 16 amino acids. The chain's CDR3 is CASSLSPRGIDQPQHF. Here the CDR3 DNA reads TGTGCCAGCAGTTTATCACCCAGGGGGATTGATCAGCCCCAGCATTTT.

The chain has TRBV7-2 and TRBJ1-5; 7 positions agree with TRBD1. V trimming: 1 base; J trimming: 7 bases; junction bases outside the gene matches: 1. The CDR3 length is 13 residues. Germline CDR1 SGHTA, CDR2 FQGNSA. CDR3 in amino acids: CASSLEGQQPQHF. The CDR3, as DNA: TGTGCCAGCAGCTTAGAGGGACAGCAGCCCCAGCATTTT. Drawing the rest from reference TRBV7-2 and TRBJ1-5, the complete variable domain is GAGVSQSPSNKVTEKGKDVELRCDPISGHTALYWYRQSLGQGLEFLIYFQGNSAPDKSGLPSDRFSAERTGGSVSTLTIQRTQQEDSAVYLCASSLEGQQPQHFGDGTRLSIL.

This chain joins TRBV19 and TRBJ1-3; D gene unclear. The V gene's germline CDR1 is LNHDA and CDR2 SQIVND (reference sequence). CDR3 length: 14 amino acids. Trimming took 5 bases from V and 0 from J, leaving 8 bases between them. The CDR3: CASSQSLSGNTIYF. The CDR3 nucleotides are TGTGCCAGTAGTCAGTCCCTCTCTGGAAACACCATATATTTT.

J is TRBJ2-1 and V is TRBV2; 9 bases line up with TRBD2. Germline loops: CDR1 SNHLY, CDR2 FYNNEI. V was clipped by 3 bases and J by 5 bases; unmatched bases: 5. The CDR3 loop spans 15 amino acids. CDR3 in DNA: TGTGCCAGCAGTGATTATAGCGGGAGAGACAATGAGCAGTTCTTC. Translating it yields CASSDYSGRDNEQFF.

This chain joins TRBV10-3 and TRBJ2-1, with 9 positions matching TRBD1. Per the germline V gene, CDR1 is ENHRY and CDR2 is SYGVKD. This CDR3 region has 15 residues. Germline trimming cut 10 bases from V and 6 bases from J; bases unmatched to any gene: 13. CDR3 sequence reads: CASSTPGQGINEQFF. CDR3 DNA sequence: TGTGCCAGCTCAACTCCGGGACAGGGTATCAATGAGCAGTTCTTC.

The CDR3: CASTLGGYGYTF. As DNA, the CDR3 is TGTGCCAGCACCCTCGGGGGGTATGGCTACACCTTC. The rearrangement uses TRBV6-5 and TRBJ1-2, with D perhaps matching TRBD1 (5 bases). Germline V gene lookup returns CDR1 MNHEY and CDR2 SVGAGI. V was clipped by 7 bases and J by 5 bases, with 11 bases between them. The CDR3 length is 12 residues.

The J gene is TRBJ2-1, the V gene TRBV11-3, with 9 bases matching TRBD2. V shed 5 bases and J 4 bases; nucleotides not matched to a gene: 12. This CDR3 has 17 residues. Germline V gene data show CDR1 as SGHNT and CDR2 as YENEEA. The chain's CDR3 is CASSPLPSGGLYNEQFF. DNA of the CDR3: TGTGCCAGCAGCCCTCTCCCCAGCGGGGGGCTTTACAATGAGCAGTTCTTC.

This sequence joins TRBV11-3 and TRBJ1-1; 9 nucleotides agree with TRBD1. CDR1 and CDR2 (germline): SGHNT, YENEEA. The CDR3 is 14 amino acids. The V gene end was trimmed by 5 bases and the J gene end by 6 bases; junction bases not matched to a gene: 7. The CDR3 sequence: CASSTHRGRAEAFF. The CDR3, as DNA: TGTGCCAGCAGCACACACAGGGGGCGGGCTGAAGCTTTCTTT.

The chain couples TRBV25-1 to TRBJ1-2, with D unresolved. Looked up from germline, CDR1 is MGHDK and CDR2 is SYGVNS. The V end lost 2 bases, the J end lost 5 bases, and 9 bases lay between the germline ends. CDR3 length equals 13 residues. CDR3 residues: CASSEGVAYGYTF. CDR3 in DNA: TGTGCCAGCAGTGAAGGCGTAGCTTATGGCTACACCTTC.

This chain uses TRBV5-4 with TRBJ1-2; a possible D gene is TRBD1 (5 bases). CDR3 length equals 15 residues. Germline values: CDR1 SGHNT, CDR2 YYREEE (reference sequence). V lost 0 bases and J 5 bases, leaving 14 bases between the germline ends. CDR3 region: CASSLAGPSIYGYTF. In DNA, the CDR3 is TGTGCCAGCAGCTTGGCAGGGCCCAGCATTTATGGCTACACCTTC.

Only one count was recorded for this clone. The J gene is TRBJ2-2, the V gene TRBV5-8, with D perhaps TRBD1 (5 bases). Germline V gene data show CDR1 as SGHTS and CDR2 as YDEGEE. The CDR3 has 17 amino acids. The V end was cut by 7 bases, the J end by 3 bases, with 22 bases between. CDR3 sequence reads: CASLGLHDSLYTGELFF. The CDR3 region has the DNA TGTGCCAGCTTGGGGCTGCACGACTCACTTTACACCGGGGAGCTGTTTTTT. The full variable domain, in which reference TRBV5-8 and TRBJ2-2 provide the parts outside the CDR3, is EAGVTQSPTHLIKTRGQQATLRCSPISGHTSVYWYQQALGLGLQFLLWYDEGEERNRGNFPPRFSGRQFPNYSSELNVNALELEDSALYLCASLGLHDSLYTGELFFGEGSRLTVL.

This chain's CDR3 is CASSLSGGDTGELFF. The DNA for the CDR3 is TGTGCCAGCAGCCTCTCAGGGGGCGACACCGGGGAGCTGTTTTTT. The gene calls are TRBV2 and TRBJ2-2; TRBD1 aligns across 8 bases. J lost 3 bases, V lost 6 bases, and 6 bases had no gene match. Germline lookup yields CDR1 SNHLY and CDR2 FYNNEI. The CDR3 covers 15 residues.